Given below is one T cell receptor (beta chain) in context. This clone has a handful of counts. The clone's antigen remains unknown. No base-level quality is on record; no much larger clone is a single base apart. The data were obtained in a study of graft-versus-host responses after intestinal transplantation (dated by TCRdb to about 2021). A note on the overall study: The transplants that recipients received were multivisceral, liver-intestinal, or isolated intestinal. All recipients received anti-thymocyte globulin induction followed by maintenance tacrolimus and steroids for around three years. After intestinal transplantation, graft-versus-host and host-versus-graft alloreactive T cell clones in the graft, circulation and bone marrow were tracked using bulk TCR-beta CDR3 sequencing. To identify alloreactive clones, pre-transplant mixed lymphocyte reaction products were sequenced and compared with unstimulated pre-transplant donor and recipient T cells. Of the approximately 25 intestinal transplant recipients enrolled in the cohort, one of whom was a retransplant, 3 patients without pretransplant specimens were excluded. Donor T cell macrochimerism was defined as a peak of at least 4% donor T cells among recipient peripheral blood mononuclear cells. Samples from a few later patients were sequenced in-house on an Illumina MiSeq with MiXCR processing rather than by the commercial service.

The receptor library was made with the immunoSEQ multiplex PCR assay. In most patients, genomic DNA was isolated using the Qiagen DNeasy Blood and Tissue Kit and sent frozen to Adaptive Biotechnologies for TCR sequencing. For most patients, high-throughput TCR-beta CDR3 sequencing of genomic DNA was performed by Adaptive Biotechnologies. Under the source paper's analysis protocol: TCR sequencing data were retrieved from Adaptive's ImmunoSEQ software for about 17 patients, whereas three other patients were processed with MiXCR and VDJtools. To correct CD4 versus CD8 sorting errors, sequences present in both subsets at a frequency ratio below 5:1 were removed. Because the origin of CDR3 nucleotide sequences shared between donor and recipient could not be assigned, those sequences were removed. At least 2-fold expansion over unstimulated cells and a minimum CFSE-low frequency of 0.002% (template counts) or 0.001% (read counts) were required for clones to be classified as alloreactive. A clone was considered mappable if detected in the sequenced pre-transplant spleen, lymph node, or MLR CFSE-low populations of the donor or recipient. Cumulative frequency of alloreactive clones was calculated as a percentage of all sequences weighted by copy number. TCRdb took this table from immuneACCESS and kept in-frame rearrangements with V and J called. Such tables lack part of the clones; where checked against another copy, unresolved V genes explain under half of the gap, and the rest is unexplained. V and J calls and clone size are those listed in that table; D and trimming were worked out from the DNA. For this sample there are around 100,000 clones; around 94% appear just once. 0.23% of the sample is taken by the ten largest.

The paper's findings and limits, for the study overall: GvH clones were detected in recipient bone marrow, and some of these GvH clones were observed earlier in ileal mucosa or blood, consistent with an intestinal mucosal origin. Early after transplant, peak levels of circulating GvH clones were associated with declines in HvG clones. Patients with donor T cell macrochimerism had high GvH to HvG T cell clonal ratios in their allografts. The conclusions were limited by the relatively low number and heterogeneity of the intestinal transplant patients.

The time point label on this specimen signifies: cells obtained before transplantation from donor or recipient. CD3+CD4+ and CD3+CD8+ populations were FACS-sorted from unstimulated pre-transplant donor and recipient cells taken from spleen or lymph nodes. This TCR came from a human donor who was the organ donor for an intestinal transplant. The material was unstimulated CD4+ T cells sorted from spleen or lymph node cells, obtained before transplant.

The base sequence is TGTGCCAGCAGTCCGATGACAGGGGGCGCGTATCGGGGCTACACCTTC. This encodes CASSPMTGGAYRGYTF. The rearrangement combines TRBV27 with TRBJ1-2, with 10 bases matching TRBD1. Germline trimming: 5 bases from V, 8 bases from J; junction bases outside gene matches: 14. Via the germline V gene (reference sequence), CDR1 is MNHEY and CDR2 SMNVEV. Reading from cysteine to phenylalanine, the CDR3 counts 16 amino acids. Only CDR3 DNA remains: 48 bases, in frame from the first base.